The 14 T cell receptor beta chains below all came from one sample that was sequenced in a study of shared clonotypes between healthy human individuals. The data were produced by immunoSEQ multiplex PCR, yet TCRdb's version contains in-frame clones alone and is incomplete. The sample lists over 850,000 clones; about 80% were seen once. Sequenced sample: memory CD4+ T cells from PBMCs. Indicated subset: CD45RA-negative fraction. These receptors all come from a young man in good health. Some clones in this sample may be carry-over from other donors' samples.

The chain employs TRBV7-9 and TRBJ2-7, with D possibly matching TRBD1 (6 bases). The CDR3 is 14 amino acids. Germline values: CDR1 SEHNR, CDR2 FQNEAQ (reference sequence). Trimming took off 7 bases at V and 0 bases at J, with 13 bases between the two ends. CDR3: CASTRGGGSYEQYF. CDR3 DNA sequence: TGTGCCAGCACGAGAGGGGGTGGCTCCTACGAGCAGTACTTC.

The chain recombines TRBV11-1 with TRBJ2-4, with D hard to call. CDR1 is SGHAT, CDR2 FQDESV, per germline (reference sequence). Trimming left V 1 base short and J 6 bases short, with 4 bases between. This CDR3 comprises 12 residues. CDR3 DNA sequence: TGTGCCAGCAGCTTAGTGGGAAACATTCAGTACTTC. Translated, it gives CASSLVGNIQYF.

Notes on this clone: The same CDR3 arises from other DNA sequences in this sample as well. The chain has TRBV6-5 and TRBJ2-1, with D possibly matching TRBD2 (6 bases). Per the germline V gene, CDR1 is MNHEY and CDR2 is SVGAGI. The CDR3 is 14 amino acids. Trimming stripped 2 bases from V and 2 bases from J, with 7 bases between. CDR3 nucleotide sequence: TGTGCCAGCAGTTACAGGACTACCTACAATGAGCAGTTCTTC. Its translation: CASSYRTTYNEQFF.

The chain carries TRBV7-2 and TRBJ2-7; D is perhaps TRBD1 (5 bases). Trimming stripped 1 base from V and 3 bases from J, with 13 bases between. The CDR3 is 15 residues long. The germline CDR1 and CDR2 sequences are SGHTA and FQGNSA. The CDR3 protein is CASSLVARVNYEQYF. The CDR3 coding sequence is TGTGCCAGCAGCTTAGTTGCCAGGGTTAACTACGAGCAGTACTTC.

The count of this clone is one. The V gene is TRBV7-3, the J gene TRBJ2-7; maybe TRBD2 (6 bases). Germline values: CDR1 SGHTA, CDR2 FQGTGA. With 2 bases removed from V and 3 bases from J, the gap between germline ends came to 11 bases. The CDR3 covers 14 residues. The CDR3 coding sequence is TGTGCCAGCAGCTTAGGTAGCGGTGACTACGAGCAGTACTTC. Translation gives CASSLGSGDYEQYF.

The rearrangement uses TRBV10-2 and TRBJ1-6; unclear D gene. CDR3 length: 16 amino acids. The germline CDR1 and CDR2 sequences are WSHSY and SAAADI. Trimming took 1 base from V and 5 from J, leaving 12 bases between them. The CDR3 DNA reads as TGCGCCAGCAGTGAGTTCTCAGACTATGATAATTCACCCCTCCACTTT. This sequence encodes CASSEFSDYDNSPLHF.

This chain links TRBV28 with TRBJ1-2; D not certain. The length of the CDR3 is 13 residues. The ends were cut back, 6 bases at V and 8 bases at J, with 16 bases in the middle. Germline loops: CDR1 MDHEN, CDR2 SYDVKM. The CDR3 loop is CASSSGAFGGYTF. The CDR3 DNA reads TGTGCCAGCAGCTCGGGCGCCTTTGGAGGCTACACCTTC.

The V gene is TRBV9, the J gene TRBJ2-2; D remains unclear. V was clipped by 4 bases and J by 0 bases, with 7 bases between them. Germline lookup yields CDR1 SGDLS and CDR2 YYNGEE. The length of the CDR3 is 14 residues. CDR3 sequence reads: CASSRAPNTGELFF. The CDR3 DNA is TGTGCCAGCAGCAGGGCTCCGAACACCGGGGAGCTGTTTTTT.

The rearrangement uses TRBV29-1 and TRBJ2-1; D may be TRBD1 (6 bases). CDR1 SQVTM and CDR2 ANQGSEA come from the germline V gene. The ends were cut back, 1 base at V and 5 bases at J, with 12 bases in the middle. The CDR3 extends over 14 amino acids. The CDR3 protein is CSVEVRGQDNEQFF. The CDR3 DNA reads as TGCAGCGTTGAAGTCAGGGGCCAGGACAATGAGCAGTTCTTC.

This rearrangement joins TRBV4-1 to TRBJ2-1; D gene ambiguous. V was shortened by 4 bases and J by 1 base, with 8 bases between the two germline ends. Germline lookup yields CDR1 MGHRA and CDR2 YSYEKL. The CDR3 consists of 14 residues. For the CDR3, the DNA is TGCGCCAGCAGCCCAGACTCGTCCTACAATGAGCAGTTCTTC. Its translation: CASSPDSSYNEQFF.

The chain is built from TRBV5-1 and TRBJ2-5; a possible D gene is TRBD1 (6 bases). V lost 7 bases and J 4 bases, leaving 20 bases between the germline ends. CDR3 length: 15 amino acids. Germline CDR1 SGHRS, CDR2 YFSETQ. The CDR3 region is CASGWGQVGLETQYF. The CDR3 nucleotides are TGCGCCAGCGGCTGGGGGCAGGTAGGGCTAGAGACCCAGTACTTC.

The CDR3 coding sequence is TGTGCCAGCAGTTTGCGAGGGGTTGGGGAGACCCAGTACTTC. Translated, it gives CASSLRGVGETQYF. The gene calls are TRBV28 and TRBJ2-5; D possibly uses TRBD1 or TRBD2 (5 bases each). CDR1 and CDR2 (germline): MDHEN, SYDVKM. Trimming removed 3 bases from V and 5 bases from J, with 13 bases in between. This CDR3 has 14 amino acids.

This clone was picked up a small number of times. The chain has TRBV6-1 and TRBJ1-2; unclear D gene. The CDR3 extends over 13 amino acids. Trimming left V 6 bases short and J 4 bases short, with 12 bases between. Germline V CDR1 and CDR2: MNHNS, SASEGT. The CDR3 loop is CASRDGLGYGYTF. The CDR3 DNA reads TGTGCCAGCAGGGACGGACTTGGCTATGGCTACACCTTC.

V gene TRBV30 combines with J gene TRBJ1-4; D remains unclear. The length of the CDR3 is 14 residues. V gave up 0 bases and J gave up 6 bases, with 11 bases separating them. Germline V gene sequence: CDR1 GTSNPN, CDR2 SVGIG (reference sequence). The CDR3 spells CAWSVWTTDEKLFF. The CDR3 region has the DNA TGTGCCTGGAGTGTTTGGACGACTGATGAAAAACTGTTTTTT.